Listed below are T cell receptor beta chains from one sample, sequenced in a study of PD-L1 blockade in urothelial cancer. TCRdb's copy holds only in-frame clones and misses some; the assay was immunoSEQ multiplex PCR. The sample has around 68,000 clones; approximately 75% are singletons. This sample comprised PBMCs, obtained around atezolizumab (anti-PD-L1) treatment. The receptor source for this set is a man between 65 and 85 years old with urothelial cancer. Both conserved end residues are part of each CDR3. The D gene is left open where the match is weak. Only part of the rows carry a size: once, few, many, or a class if the clone is expanded.

.,TRBJ2-1,TRBV5-4,.,CASSLSRDEQFF,TGTGCCAGCAGCTTGTCCCGGGATGAGCAGTTCTTC
.,TRBJ2-1,TRBV6-5,few,CASSPRREFNEQFF,TGTGCCAGCAGCCCCCGGAGGGAATTCAATGAGCAGTTCTTC
.,TRBJ1-5,TRBV7-2,.,CASSLGRYQPQHF,TGTGCCAGCAGCTTAGGCAGATATCAGCCCCAGCATTTT
TRBD2,TRBJ2-3,TRBV27,.,CASRVSGGTDTQYF,TGTGCCAGCAGAGTCAGCGGGGGCACAGATACGCAGTATTTT
TRBD2,TRBJ2-7,TRBV5-1,.,CASSPRTTSGVDEQYF,TGCGCCAGCAGCCCGCGCACCACTAGCGGGGTCGACGAGCAGTACTTC
.,TRBJ1-1,TRBV5-8,.,CASSLGGPRIVNTEAFF,TGTGCCAGCAGCTTGGGGGGCCCCAGAATAGTGAACACTGAAGCTTTCTTT
.,TRBJ1-2,TRBV11-2,.,CASSLGSTGGYTF,TGTGCCAGCAGCTTGGGATCGACGGGAGGCTACACCTTC
.,TRBJ2-1,TRBV29-1,.,CSVADGDNEQFF,TGCAGCGTTGCCGACGGAGACAATGAGCAGTTCTTC
.,TRBJ1-1,TRBV6-6,.,CASIQGGRTEAFF,TGTGCCAGCATACAGGGTGGAAGGACTGAAGCTTTCTTT
TRBD1,TRBJ1-5,TRBV7-2,.,CASSPTGSQPQHF,TGTGCCAGCAGCCCGACAGGGTCTCAGCCCCAGCATTTT
.,TRBJ2-1,TRBV28,.,CASSLTRNEQFF,TGTGCCAGCAGCTTAACCAGGAATGAGCAGTTCTTC
.,TRBJ1-6,TRBV6-1,.,CASSESRGGLHF,TGTGCCAGCAGTGAAAGCCGCGGGGGGCTCCACTTT
.,TRBJ1-2,TRBV7-8,.,CASSVRVLGQTNYGYTF,TGTGCCAGCAGCGTTAGAGTCCTTGGGCAGACAAACTATGGCTACACCTTC
.,TRBJ2-5,TRBV7-7,.,CASSPHTVRTQETQYF,TGTGCCAGCAGCCCCCATACAGTCAGAACACAAGAGACCCAGTACTTC
TRBD2,TRBJ2-3,TRBV5-4,once,CASRNDRGLAGAVDTQYF,TGTGCCAGCAGAAACGACAGGGGACTAGCGGGAGCTGTAGATACGCAGTATTTT
.,TRBJ1-1,TRBV5-6,medium-sized,CASSLGGNTEAFF,TGTGCCAGCAGCCTGGGAGGGAACACTGAAGCTTTCTTT
TRBD1,TRBJ2-2,TRBV10-3,.,CAIGQGANTGELFF,TGTGCCATCGGGCAGGGGGCGAACACCGGGGAGCTGTTTTTT
.,TRBJ2-1,TRBV9,.,CASSDGGSYNEQFF,TGTGCCAGCAGCGACGGCGGCTCCTACAATGAGCAGTTCTTC
TRBD1,TRBJ1-1,TRBV5-1,.,CASSKGGTGGGATEAFF,TGCGCCAGCAGTAAGGGTGGGACAGGGGGCGGTGCGACTGAAGCTTTCTTT
TRBD2,TRBJ2-1,TRBV6-6,.,CASSPLRESEQFF,TGTGCCAGCAGCCCCTTGCGGGAGAGTGAGCAGTTCTTC
TRBD2,TRBJ2-2,TRBV19,.,CASNGGRAGELFF,TGTGCCAGTAATGGCGGGAGGGCCGGGGAGCTGTTTTTT
TRBD1,TRBJ1-2,TRBV6-6,.,CASSSSRQGIYGYTF,TGTGCCAGCAGTTCATCCCGACAGGGGATCTATGGCTACACCTTC
TRBD2,TRBJ2-1,TRBV6-1,.,CASSGQTSVNNEQFF,TGTGCCAGCAGCGGCCAAACTAGCGTCAACAATGAGCAGTTCTTC
TRBD2,TRBJ2-3,TRBV4-1,.,CASSQDWGQLAGWGDTQYF,TGCGCCAGCAGCCAAGATTGGGGCCAACTAGCGGGATGGGGAGATACGCAGTATTTT
TRBD2,TRBJ2-1,TRBV11-3,.,CASSSLAGGKFF,TGTGCCAGCAGCTCTCTAGCGGGAGGCAAGTTCTTC
.,TRBJ2-1,TRBV15,.,CATGGEQVLYEQFF,TGTGCCACCGGGGGCGAGCAGGTTTTGTATGAGCAGTTCTTC
.,TRBJ2-2,TRBV25-1,.,CASSESEGPGELFF,TGTGCCAGCAGTGAATCTGAGGGCCCCGGGGAGCTGTTTTTT
TRBD2,TRBJ2-1,TRBV11-2,.,CASIKGLAGDNEQFF,TGTGCCAGCATCAAAGGACTAGCGGGAGACAATGAGCAGTTCTTC
TRBD1,TRBJ1-2,TRBV5-5,.,CAGGQGNNYGYTF,TGTGCCGGTGGACAGGGGAATAACTATGGCTACACCTTC
.,TRBJ2-2,TRBV28,.,CASSLEGYANTGELFF,TGTGCCAGCAGCCTCGAGGGCTACGCGAACACCGGGGAGCTGTTTTTT
.,TRBJ2-1,TRBV2,.,CASSEQGEVAEQFF,TGTGCCAGCAGTGAACAGGGGGAGGTTGCTGAGCAGTTCTTC
TRBD2,TRBJ2-1,TRBV27,.,CASSNSGRVLEQFF,TGTGCCAGCAGCAATAGCGGGCGGGTTCTGGAGCAGTTCTTC
TRBD2,TRBJ2-5,TRBV19,.,CASSTLAGERRETQYF,TGTGCCAGTAGTACCCTAGCGGGAGAGAGAAGAGAGACCCAGTACTTC
TRBD2,TRBJ2-5,TRBV5-4,.,CASSSRGGVQETQYF,TGTGCCAGCAGCTCGCGGGGGGGGGTCCAAGAGACCCAGTACTTC
TRBD2,TRBJ2-2,TRBV2,.,CASRTTSGSGTGELFF,TGTGCCAGCCGAACGACTAGCGGGAGTGGCACCGGGGAGCTGTTTTTT
.,TRBJ1-2,TRBV6-5,.,CASSHPPGLPGGYTF,TGTGCCAGCAGTCACCCCCCGGGACTGCCTGGAGGCTACACCTTC
.,TRBJ2-1,TRBV7-2,.,CASSLVLVGVEQFF,TGTGCCAGCAGCTTGGTTCTAGTTGGAGTCGAGCAGTTCTTC
.,TRBJ2-4,TRBV11-2,.,CASSSPAGQYF,TGTGCCAGCAGTTCCCCAGCAGGCCAGTACTTC
.,TRBJ1-1,TRBV19,.,CASSIALGSNEAFF,TGTGCCAGTAGTATAGCGCTCGGGAGCAATGAAGCTTTCTTT
.,TRBJ2-7,TRBV4-2,.,CASSQEGLATGSDYEQYF,TGTGCCAGCAGCCAAGAAGGGTTGGCGACGGGATCGGACTACGAGCAGTACTTC
.,TRBJ1-1,TRBV7-2,.,CASSYRAGAIEAFF,TGTGCCAGCAGCTACCGGGCAGGGGCCATTGAAGCTTTCTTT
TRBD1,TRBJ2-3,TRBV4-3,.,CASSWGQGGTDTQYF,TGCGCCAGCAGCTGGGGACAGGGGGGAACAGATACGCAGTATTTT
.,TRBJ1-1,TRBV7-9,.,CASSLSAGMNTEAFF,TGTGCCAGCAGCCTATCGGCAGGGATGAACACTGAAGCTTTCTTT
.,TRBJ2-1,TRBV5-6,.,CASSLRNRLIYNEQFF,TGTGCCAGCAGCTTGAGGAACAGGCTTATATACAATGAGCAGTTCTTC
.,TRBJ2-2,TRBV5-1,.,CASSPQAGELFF,TGCGCCAGCAGCCCACAGGCCGGGGAGCTGTTTTTT
TRBD1,TRBJ1-1,TRBV30,.,CAWGTRGRGTEAFF,TGTGCCTGGGGTACCAGGGGGCGAGGCACTGAAGCTTTCTTT
TRBD2,TRBJ2-2,TRBV6-5,.,CASSYPSGINTGELFF,TGTGCCAGCAGTTACCCTAGCGGGATAAACACCGGGGAGCTGTTTTTT
.,TRBJ1-4,TRBV2,.,CASSEGSGINEKLFF,TGTGCCAGCAGTGAGGGCAGCGGGATAAATGAAAAACTGTTTTTT
.,TRBJ2-7,TRBV6-5,.,CASSPGHNYEQYF,TGTGCCAGCAGCCCGGGACATAATTACGAGCAGTACTTC
.,TRBJ2-1,TRBV18,.,CASSPETGNEQFF,TGTGCCAGCTCACCCGAGACTGGAAATGAGCAGTTCTTC